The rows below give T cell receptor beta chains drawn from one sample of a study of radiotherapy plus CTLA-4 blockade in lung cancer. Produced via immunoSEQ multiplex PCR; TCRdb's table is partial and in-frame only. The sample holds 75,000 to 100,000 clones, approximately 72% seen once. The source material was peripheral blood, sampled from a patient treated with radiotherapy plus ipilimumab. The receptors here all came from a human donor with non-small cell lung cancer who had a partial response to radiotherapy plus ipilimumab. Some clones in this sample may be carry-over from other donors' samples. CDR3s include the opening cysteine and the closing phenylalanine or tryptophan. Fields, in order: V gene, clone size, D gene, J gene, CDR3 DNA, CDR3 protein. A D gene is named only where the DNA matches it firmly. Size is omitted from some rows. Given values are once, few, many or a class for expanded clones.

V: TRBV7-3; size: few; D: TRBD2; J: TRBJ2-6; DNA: TGTGCCAGCAGCTTAATGCCTAGCGGGGGGGGCCTTGGGGCCAACGTCCTGACTTTC; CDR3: CASSLMPSGGGLGANVLTF
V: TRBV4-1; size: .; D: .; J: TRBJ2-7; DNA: TGCGCCAGCAGCCAAAAGGAGGAAGTCGAGTTTTACGAGCAGTACTTC; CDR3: CASSQKEEVEFYEQYF
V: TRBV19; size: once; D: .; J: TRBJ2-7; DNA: TGTGCCAGTAGTCCGCACGGACAGCCCTACGAGCAGTACTTC; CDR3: CASSPHGQPYEQYF
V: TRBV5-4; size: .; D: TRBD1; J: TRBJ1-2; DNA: TGTGCCAGCAGCAACAGGGGCGGAGTAGTGGGAGAACCTAACTATGGCTACACCTTC; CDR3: CASSNRGGVVGEPNYGYTF
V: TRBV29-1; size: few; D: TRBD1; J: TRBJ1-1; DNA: TGCAGCGTCCGGACAGGGGGCAACACTGAAGCTTTCTTT; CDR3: CSVRTGGNTEAFF
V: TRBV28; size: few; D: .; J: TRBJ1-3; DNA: TGTGCCAGCAGTTTATGGGCCTCTGGAAACACCATATATTTT; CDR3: CASSLWASGNTIYF
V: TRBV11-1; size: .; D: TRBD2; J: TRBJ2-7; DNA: TGTGCCAGCAGCATCGGGACTAGCGGGAGTTATTACGAGCAGTACTTC; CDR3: CASSIGTSGSYYEQYF
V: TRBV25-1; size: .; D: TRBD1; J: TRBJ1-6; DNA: TGTGCCAGCAGGCCAGGGGACAGGCCGAATTCACCCCTCCACTTT; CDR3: CASRPGDRPNSPLHF
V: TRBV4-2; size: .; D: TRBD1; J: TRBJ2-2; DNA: TGTGCCAGCAGCCTCATAGGACAGGGGGCCGGGGAGCTGTTTTTT; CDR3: CASSLIGQGAGELFF
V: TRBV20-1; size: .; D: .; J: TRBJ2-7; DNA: TGCAGTGCGACACAGGGTTACGAGCAGTACTTC; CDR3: CSATQGYEQYF
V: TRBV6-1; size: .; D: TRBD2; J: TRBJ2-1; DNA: TGTGCCAGCAGTGAGAGCGGGAGCGCCTACAATGAGCAGTTCTTC; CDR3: CASSESGSAYNEQFF
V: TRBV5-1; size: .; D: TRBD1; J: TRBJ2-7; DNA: TGCGCCAGCAGCTTGTTTGGGACAGGGGGAGAGCAGTACTTC; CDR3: CASSLFGTGGEQYF
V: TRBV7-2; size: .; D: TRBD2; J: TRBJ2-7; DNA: TGTGCCAGCAGGCGTGCGGGGGTTACCAGCTCCTACGAGCAGTACTTC; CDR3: CASRRAGVTSSYEQYF
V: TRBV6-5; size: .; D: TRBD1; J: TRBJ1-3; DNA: TGTGCCAGCATAGACAGGGGGCACCGAAACACCATATATTTT; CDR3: CASIDRGHRNTIYF
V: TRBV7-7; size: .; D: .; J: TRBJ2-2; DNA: TGTGCCAGCAGCTTAGCGGCGTCGACTGGGGAGCTGTTTTTT; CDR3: CASSLAASTGELFF
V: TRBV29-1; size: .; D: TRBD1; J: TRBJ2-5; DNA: TGCAGCGTTGTGACAGGGGGCGAGGAGACCCAGTACTTC; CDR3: CSVVTGGEETQYF
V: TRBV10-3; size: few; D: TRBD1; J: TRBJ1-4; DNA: TGTGCCATCAGTGACGCAGGGGGCGATGAAAAACTGTTTTTT; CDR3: CAISDAGGDEKLFF
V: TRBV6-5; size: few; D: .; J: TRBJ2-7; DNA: TGTGCCAGCAGTTACGGCCCAGGGGTTGTGAGGCTCGAGCAGTACTTC; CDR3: CASSYGPGVVRLEQYF
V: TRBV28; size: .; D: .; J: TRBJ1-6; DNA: TGTGCCAGCAGCCGCTATAATTCACCCCTCCACTTT; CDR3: CASSRYNSPLHF
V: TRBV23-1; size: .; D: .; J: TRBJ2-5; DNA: TGCGCCAGCAGTCCATTCGACCTTCGGAATGGCGCGGAAGAGACCCAGTACTTC; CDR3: CASSPFDLRNGAEETQYF
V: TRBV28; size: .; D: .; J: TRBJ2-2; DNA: TGTGCCAGCAGTTCTACAGGGTGGGCCGGGGAGCTGTTTTTT; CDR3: CASSSTGWAGELFF
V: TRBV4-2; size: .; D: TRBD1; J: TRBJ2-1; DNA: TGTGCCAGCAGCCCTGGGGACAGGGGGCGGTACAATGAGCAGTTCTTC; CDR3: CASSPGDRGRYNEQFF
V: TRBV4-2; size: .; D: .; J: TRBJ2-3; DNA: TGTGCCAGCAGCCAGAACAGTCTCCTCACAGATACGCAGTATTTT; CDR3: CASSQNSLLTDTQYF
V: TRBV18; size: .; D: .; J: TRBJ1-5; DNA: TGTGCCAGCTCACCAGCAGGGGAACAGCCCCAGCATTTT; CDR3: CASSPAGEQPQHF
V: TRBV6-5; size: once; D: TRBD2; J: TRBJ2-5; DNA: TGTGCCAGCAGTCTGAGGACTAGCCAAGAGACCCAGTACTTC; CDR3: CASSLRTSQETQYF
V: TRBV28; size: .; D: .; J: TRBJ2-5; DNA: TGTGCCAGCAGTTTCCAGACAGGCTTCAACCAGTACTTC; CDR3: CASSFQTGFNQYF
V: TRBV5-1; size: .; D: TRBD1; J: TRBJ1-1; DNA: TGCGCCAGCAGCTCGACAGGGGTCACTGAAGCTTTCTTT; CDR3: CASSSTGVTEAFF
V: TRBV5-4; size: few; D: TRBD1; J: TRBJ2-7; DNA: TGTGCCAGCAGCTCCCCAGACAGGGCCATTTCCTACGAGCAGTACTTC; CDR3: CASSSPDRAISYEQYF
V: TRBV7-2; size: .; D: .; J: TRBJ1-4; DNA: TGTGCCAGCAGGGCGGGTTTGAATGAAAAACTGTTTTTT; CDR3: CASRAGLNEKLFF
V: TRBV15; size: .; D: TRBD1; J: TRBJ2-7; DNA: TGTGCCACCAGCAGGACAGGGAGAACCTACGAGCAGTACTTC; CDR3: CATSRTGRTYEQYF
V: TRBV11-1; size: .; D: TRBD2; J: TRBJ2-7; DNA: TGTGCCAGCAGTTGGGGGACTACCTACGAGCAGTACTTC; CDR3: CASSWGTTYEQYF
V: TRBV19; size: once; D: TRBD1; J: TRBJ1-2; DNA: TGTGCCAGTAGTCTGACAGGGACCGGCTACACCTTC; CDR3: CASSLTGTGYTF
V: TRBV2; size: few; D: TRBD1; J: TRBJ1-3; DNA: TGTGCCAGCAGTGAAGACAGGGGATTAAACACCATATATTTT; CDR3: CASSEDRGLNTIYF
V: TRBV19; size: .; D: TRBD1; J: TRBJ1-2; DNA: TGTGCCAGTAGTATGGGGGACAGAATCTATGGCTACACCTTC; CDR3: CASSMGDRIYGYTF
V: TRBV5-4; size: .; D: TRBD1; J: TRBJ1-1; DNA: TGTGCCAGCAGCGCTGGACAGGTGAACACTGAAGCTTTCTTT; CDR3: CASSAGQVNTEAFF
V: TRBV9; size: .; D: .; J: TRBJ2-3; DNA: TGTGCCAGCAGCGAGCCCCGGGGGACCGATACGCAGTATTTT; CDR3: CASSEPRGTDTQYF
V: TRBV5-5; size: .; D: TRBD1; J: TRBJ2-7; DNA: TGTGCCAGCAGCTTGGGGGGACAGGGCTCGCCGGGCGAGCAGTACTTC; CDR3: CASSLGGQGSPGEQYF
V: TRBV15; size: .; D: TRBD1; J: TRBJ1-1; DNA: TGTGCCACCAGGATACAGGGGGCGAACACTGAAGCTTTCTTT; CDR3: CATRIQGANTEAFF
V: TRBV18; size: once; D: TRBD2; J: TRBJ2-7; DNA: TGTGCCAGCTCACCTGAGGCGGGAGTGCTCGAGCAGTACTTC; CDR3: CASSPEAGVLEQYF
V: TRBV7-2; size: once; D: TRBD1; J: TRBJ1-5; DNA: TGTGCCAGCAGCATATCCGGGACAGCTGCCAATCAGCCCCAGCATTTT; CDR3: CASSISGTAANQPQHF
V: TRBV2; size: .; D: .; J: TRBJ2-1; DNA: TGTGCCAGCAGGGTAACGCTGAGGCATGAGCAGTTCTTC; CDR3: CASRVTLRHEQFF
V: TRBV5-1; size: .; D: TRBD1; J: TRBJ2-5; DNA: TGCGCCAGCAGCGACCGGGACAGGGTGCTTGGTGAGACCCAGTACTTC; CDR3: CASSDRDRVLGETQYF
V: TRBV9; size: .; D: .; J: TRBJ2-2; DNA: TGTGCCAGCAGCGACAGCAGGGAAGGTGGCCGGGAGCTGTTTTTT; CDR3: CASSDSREGGRELFF
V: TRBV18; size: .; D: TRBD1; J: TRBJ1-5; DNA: TGTGCCAGCTCACTTCAGGGGCTAACAGGGGGCAATCAGCCCCAGCATTTT; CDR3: CASSLQGLTGGNQPQHF
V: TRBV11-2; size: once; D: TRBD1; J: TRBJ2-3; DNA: TGTGCCAGCAGCTCCAGGACAGGGGTGGTGGATACGCAGTATTTT; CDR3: CASSSRTGVVDTQYF
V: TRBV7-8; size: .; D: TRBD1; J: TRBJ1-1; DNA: TGTGCCAGCAGCTCCAGAGACAGGGCGTCTGAAGCTTTCTTT; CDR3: CASSSRDRASEAFF
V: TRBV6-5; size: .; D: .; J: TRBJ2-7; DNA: TGTGCCAGCAGTTACTCGCCAGGGCCCTCCTACGAGCAGTACTTC; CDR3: CASSYSPGPSYEQYF
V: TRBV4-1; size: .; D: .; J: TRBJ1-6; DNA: TGCGCCAGCAGCCAAGTTGTCGGAGGCAATTCACCCCTCCACTTT; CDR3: CASSQVVGGNSPLHF
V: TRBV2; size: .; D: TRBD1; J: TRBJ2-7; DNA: TGTGCCAGTTCACCGGGACAGGGGCGAGTTTCGGAGCAGTACTTC; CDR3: CASSPGQGRVSEQYF
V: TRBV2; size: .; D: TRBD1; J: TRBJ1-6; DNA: TGTGCCAGCAGAGGGACAACAGGGGGCTATAATTCACCCCTCCACTTT; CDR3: CASRGTTGGYNSPLHF
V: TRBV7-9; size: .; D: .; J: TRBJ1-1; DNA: TGTGCCAGCAGCCAAGTAGGAGAGATTACTGAAGCTTTCTTT; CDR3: CASSQVGEITEAFF